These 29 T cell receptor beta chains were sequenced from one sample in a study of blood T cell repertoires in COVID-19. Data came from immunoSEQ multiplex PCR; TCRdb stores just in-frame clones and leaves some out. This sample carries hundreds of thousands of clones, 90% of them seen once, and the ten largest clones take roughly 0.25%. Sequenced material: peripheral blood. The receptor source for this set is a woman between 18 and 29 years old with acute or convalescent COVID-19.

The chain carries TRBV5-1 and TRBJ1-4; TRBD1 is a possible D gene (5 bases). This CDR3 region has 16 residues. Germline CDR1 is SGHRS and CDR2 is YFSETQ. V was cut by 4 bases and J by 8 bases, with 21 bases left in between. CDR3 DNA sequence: TGCGCCAGCAGCCCTTCCCGTCCAGGACAACTCGAAAAACTGTTTTTT. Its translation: CASSPSRPGQLEKLFF.

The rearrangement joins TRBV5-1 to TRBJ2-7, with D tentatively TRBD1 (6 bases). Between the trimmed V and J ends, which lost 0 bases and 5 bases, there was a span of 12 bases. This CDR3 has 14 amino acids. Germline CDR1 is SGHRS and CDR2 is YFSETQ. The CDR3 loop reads CASSLESSGDEQYF. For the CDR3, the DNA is TGCGCCAGCAGCTTGGAATCTTCAGGGGACGAGCAGTACTTC.

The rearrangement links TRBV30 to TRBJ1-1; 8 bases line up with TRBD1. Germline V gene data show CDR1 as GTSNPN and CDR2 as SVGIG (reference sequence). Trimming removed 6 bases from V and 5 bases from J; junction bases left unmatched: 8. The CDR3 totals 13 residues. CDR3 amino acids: CACADRGRTEAFF. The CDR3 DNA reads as TGTGCCTGCGCAGACAGGGGAAGGACTGAAGCTTTCTTT.

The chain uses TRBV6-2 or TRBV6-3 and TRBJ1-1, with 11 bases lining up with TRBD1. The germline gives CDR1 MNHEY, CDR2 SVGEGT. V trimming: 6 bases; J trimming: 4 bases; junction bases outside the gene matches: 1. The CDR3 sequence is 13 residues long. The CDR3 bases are TGTGCCAGCAGCGGGACAGGGGGCACTGAAGCTTTCTTT. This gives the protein CASSGTGGTEAFF.

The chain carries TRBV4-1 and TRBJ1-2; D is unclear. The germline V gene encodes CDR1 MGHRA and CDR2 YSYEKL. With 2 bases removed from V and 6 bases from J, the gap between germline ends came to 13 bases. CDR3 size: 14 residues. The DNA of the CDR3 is TGCGCCAGCAGCCAACAGGCGTACGTAAATGGCTACACCTTC. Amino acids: CASSQQAYVNGYTF.

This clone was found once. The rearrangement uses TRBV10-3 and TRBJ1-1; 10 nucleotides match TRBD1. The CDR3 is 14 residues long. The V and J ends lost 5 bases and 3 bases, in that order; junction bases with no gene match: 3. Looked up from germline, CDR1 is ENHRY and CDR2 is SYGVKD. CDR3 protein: CAISNGQGDTEAFF. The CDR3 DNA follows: TGTGCCATCAGTAACGGACAGGGGGACACTGAAGCTTTCTTT.

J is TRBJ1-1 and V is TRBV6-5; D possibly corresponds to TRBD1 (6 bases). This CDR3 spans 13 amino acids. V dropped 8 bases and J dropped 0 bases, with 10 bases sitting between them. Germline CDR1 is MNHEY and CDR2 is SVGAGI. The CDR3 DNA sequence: TGTGCCAGCCTAGGACAGTTGAACACTGAAGCTTTCTTT. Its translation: CASLGQLNTEAFF.

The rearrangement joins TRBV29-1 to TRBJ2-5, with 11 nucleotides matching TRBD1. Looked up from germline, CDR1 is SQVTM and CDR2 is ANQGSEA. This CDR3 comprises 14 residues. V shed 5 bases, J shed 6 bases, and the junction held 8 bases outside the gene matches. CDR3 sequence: CSVLGTGGQQTQYF. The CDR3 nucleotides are TGCAGCGTTCTTGGGACAGGGGGGCAGCAGACCCAGTACTTC.

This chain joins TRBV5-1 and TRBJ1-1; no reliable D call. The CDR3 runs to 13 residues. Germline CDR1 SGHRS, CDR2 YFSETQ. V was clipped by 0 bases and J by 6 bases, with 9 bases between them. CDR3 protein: CASSLAPAAEAFF. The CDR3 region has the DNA TGCGCCAGCAGCTTGGCCCCGGCGGCTGAAGCTTTCTTT.

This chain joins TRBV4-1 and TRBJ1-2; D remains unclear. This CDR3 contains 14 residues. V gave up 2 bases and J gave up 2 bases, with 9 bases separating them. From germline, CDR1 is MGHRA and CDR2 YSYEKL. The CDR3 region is CASSQLQLNYGYTF. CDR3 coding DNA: TGCGCCAGCAGCCAACTACAGCTAAACTATGGCTACACCTTC.

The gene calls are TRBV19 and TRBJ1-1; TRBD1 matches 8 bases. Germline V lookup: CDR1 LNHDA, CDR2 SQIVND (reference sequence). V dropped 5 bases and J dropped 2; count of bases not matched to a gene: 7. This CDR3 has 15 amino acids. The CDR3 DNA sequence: TGTGCCAGTAGTTTGAGACAGGGGTTAAACACTGAAGCTTTCTTT. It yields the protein CASSLRQGLNTEAFF.

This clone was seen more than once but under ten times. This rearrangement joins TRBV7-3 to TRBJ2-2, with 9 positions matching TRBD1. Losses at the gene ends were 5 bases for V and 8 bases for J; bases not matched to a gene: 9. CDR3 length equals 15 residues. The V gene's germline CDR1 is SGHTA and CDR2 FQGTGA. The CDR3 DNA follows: TGTGCCAGCAGCCCCCACCCGGGACAGGGAGGGGAGCTGTTTTTT. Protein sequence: CASSPHPGQGGELFF.

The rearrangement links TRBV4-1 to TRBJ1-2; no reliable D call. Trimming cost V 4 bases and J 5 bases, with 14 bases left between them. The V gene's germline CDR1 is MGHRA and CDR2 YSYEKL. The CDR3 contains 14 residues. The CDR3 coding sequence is TGCGCCAGCAGCCCAAGCGGCGCTAGGTATGGCTACACCTTC. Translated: CASSPSGARYGYTF.

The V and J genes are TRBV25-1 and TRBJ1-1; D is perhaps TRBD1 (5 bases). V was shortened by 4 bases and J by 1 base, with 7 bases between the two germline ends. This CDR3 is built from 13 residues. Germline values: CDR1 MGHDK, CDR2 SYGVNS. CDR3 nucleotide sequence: TGTGCCAGCAGTGCTGGACAGAACACTGAAGCTTTCTTT. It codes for CASSAGQNTEAFF.

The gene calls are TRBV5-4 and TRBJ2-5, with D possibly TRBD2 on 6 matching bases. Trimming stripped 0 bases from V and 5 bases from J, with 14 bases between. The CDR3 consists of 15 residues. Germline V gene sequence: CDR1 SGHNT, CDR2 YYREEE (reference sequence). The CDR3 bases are TGTGCCAGCAGCTTGGGGGGGACTGTCTGGGAGACCCAGTACTTC. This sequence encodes CASSLGGTVWETQYF.

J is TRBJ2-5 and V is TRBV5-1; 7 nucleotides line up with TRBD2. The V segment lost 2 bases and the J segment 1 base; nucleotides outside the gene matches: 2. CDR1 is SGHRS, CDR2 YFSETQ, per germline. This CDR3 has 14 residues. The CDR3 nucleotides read TGCGCCAGCAGCTTTGGGGGGGTCCAAGAGACCCAGTACTTC. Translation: CASSFGGVQETQYF.

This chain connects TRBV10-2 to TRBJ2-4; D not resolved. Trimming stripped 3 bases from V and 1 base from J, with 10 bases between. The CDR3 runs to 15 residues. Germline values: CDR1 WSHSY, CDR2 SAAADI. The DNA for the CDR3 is TGCGCCAGCAGTGACACTCACGGGGCCAAAAACATTCAGTACTTC. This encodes CASSDTHGAKNIQYF.

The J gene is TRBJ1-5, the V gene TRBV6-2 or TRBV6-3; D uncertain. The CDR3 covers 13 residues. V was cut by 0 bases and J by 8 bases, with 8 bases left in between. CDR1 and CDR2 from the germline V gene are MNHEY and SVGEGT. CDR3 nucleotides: TGTGCCAGCAGTTACTCGGTGTTAGAGCCCCAGCATTTT. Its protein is CASSYSVLEPQHF.

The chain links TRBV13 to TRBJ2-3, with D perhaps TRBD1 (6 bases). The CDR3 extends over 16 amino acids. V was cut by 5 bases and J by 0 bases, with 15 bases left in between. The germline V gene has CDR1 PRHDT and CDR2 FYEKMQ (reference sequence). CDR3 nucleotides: TGTGCCAGCAGCCCTAGGACAGCTTCTAGCACAGATACGCAGTATTTT. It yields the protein CASSPRTASSTDTQYF.

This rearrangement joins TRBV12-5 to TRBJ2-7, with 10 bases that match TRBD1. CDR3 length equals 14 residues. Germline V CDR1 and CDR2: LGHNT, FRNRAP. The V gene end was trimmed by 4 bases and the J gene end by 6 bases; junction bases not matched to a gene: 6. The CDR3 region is CASGSGTGESEQYF. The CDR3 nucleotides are TGTGCTAGTGGTTCCGGGACAGGGGAATCCGAGCAGTACTTC.

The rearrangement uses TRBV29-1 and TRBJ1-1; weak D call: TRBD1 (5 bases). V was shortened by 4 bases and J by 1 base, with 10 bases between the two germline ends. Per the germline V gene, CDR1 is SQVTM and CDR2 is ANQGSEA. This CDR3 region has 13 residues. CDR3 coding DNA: TGCAGCGTTGGTGGGGGGGGGAACACTGAAGCTTTCTTT. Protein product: CSVGGGGNTEAFF.

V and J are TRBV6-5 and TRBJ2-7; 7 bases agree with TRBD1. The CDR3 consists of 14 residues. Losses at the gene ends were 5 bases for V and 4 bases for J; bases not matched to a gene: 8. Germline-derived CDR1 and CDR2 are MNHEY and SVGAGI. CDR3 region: CASSPGTAIYEQYF. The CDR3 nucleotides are TGTGCCAGCAGTCCCGGGACAGCGATTTACGAGCAGTACTTC.

The CDR3 loop reads CASSDGGGYGYTF. In DNA form, the CDR3 reads TGTGCCAGCAGCGACGGGGGTGGCTATGGCTACACCTTC. The gene calls are TRBV12-3 or TRBV12-4 and TRBJ1-2, with a weak D call TRBD1 (5 bases). There are 13 residues in the CDR3. V lost 6 bases, J lost 4 bases, and 12 bases lay in between.

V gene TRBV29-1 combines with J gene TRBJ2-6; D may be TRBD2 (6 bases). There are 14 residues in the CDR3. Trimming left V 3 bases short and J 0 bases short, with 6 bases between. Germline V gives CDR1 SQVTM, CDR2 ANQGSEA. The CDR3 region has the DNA TGCAGCGTTGACGGGAGCTCTGGGGCCAACGTCCTGACTTTC. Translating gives CSVDGSSGANVLTF.

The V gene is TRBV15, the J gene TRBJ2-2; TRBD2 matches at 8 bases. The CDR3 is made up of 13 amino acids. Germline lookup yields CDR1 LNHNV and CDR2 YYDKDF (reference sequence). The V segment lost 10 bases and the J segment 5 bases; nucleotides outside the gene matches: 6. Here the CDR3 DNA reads TGTGCCATCAAAGCGGGGGTGACCGGGGAGCTGTTTTTT. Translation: CAIKAGVTGELFF.

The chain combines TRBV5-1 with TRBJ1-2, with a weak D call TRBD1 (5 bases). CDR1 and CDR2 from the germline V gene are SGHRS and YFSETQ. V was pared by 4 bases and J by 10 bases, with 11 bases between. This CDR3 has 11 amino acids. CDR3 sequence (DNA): TGCGCCAGCAGCAGGGGCAGATTCTACACCTTC. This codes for CASSRGRFYTF.

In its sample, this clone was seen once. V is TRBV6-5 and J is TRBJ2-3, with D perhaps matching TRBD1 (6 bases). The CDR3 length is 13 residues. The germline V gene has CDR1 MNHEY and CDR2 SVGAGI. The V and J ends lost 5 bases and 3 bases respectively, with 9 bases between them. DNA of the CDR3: TGTGCCAGCAGTAGGGACACTACAGATACGCAGTATTTT. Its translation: CASSRDTTDTQYF.

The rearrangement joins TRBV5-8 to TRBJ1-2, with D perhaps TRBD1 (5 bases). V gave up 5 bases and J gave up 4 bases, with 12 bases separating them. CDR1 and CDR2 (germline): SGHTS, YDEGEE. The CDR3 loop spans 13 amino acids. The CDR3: CASSPTDSYGYTF. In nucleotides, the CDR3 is TGTGCCAGCAGTCCGACAGATAGCTATGGCTACACCTTC.

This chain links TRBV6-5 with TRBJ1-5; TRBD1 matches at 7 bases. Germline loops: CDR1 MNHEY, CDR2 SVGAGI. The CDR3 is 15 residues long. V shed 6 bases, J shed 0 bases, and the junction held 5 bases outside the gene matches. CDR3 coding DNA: TGTGCCAGCAGAGCCCGGGACAGTAGCAATCAGCCCCAGCATTTT. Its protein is CASRARDSSNQPQHF.